The entry below gives a single TCR beta chain sequence along with its context. Its target is unknown. Because the CDR3 is missing its conserved closing phenylalanine or tryptophan, this is likely a read error. These data originate in a study of glioma-infiltrating T cells. Study-level background: WHO grade II oligodendrogliomas or astrocytomas, plus non-recurrent WHO grade IV glioblastomas, were sampled. Glioma patients had dexamethasone for six or fewer days before surgery.

The iRepertoire nested amplicon-rescue multiplex PCR amplified TCR alpha and beta CDR3s from RNA. In TCRdb, the multiplex PCR reads were re-called with MiXCR into one record per CDR3 protein. The sample yields a few hundred thousand distinct CDR3 sequences, around 45% seen once. The study's findings and limits: Very few CDR3 sequences were shared between tissue and blood. Above-expected tissue-blood divergence occurred in all gliomas, most in low-grade ones.

The germline gives CDR1 DFQATT, CDR2 SNEGSKA (reference sequence). The CDR3 consists of 15 residues. V was trimmed by 6 bases and J by 3 bases, leaving 21 bases between them. This sequence was found in a human donor with low-grade glioma or glioblastoma, undergoing nonglioma brain surgery, or in good health (not recorded which). The chain has TRBV20-1 and TRBJ2-7; D is perhaps TRBD2 (6 bases). What was sequenced was glioma tissue, nonneoplastic brain tissue, or PBMCs (not recorded which). The DNA for the CDR3 is TGCAGTGCGCCCGTCCGGGAGAGTCTTGACTACGAGCAGTACCTC. It is translated as CSAPVRESLDYEQYL.